These T cell receptor beta chains were read from a single sample in a study of cytomegalovirus exposure and HLA in healthy donors. Sequenced by immunoSEQ multiplex PCR; TCRdb stores in-frame clones only, minus some. The ten top clones account for roughly 0.74%, within a sample of 200,000 or so clones. The sample was PBMCs. The origin of the receptors is a boy aged 10-17 years in good health and CMV-seronegative. Each CDR3 is given with its conserved first and last residue. Each record gives: D gene, J gene, V gene, CDR3 length, CDR3 DNA, CDR3 protein. The D gene is left open where the match is weak.

TRBD2,TRBJ2-2,TRBV6-5,16,TGTGCCAGCAGTTTCCGGGGCGGGGGGGCTGGCGGGGAGCTGTTTTTT,CASSFRGGGAGGELFF
TRBD1,TRBJ1-2,TRBV6-6,14,TGTGCCAGCAGAGCGGCCGGGACAGCCTATGGCTACACCTTC,CASRAAGTAYGYTF
.,TRBJ2-1,TRBV9,15,TGTGCCAGCAGCCTAAGGAGGGACGCCTACAATGAGCAGTTCTTC,CASSLRRDAYNEQFF
TRBD2,TRBJ2-1,TRBV29-1,19,TGCAGCGTTGCCCTAACATTCTCTAGCGGACGGGGGGGCCAGAATGAGCAGTTCTTC,CSVALTFSSGRGGQNEQFF
.,TRBJ2-7,TRBV7-2,15,TGTGCCAGCAGCTCTCAACTAGGGTCCCGTCACGAGCAGTACTTC,CASSSQLGSRHEQYF
.,TRBJ1-6,TRBV7-2,15,TGTGCCAGCAGCTCCCAGAGAGGGAATAATTCACCCCTCCACTTT,CASSSQRGNNSPLHF
TRBD1,TRBJ2-5,TRBV5-1,18,TGCGCCAGCAGTCCTAAGTTCCTTCGGGACAGGGAACAAGAGACCCAGTACTTC,CASSPKFLRDREQETQYF
TRBD1,TRBJ2-3,TRBV12-5,15,TGTGCTAGTGGCCCTGGACAGGTTAGCACAGATACGCAGTATTTT,CASGPGQVSTDTQYF
TRBD2,TRBJ2-2,TRBV7-9,15,TGTGCCAGCAGCTTACTGGGGGGGAAGACCGGGGAGCTGTTTTTT,CASSLLGGKTGELFF
.,TRBJ2-1,TRBV6-5,13,TGTGCCAGCATTGGAGCGGCCTACAATGAGCAGTTCTTC,CASIGAAYNEQFF
.,TRBJ1-1,TRBV5-4,14,TGTGCCAGCAGCCCCCCTAGAAGGAACACTGAAGCTTTCTTT,CASSPPRRNTEAFF
.,TRBJ1-5,TRBV27,15,TGTGCCAGCAGTATCTGGGCGGGGGCTAGCGAGCCCCAGCATTTT,CASSIWAGASEPQHF
TRBD2,TRBJ2-7,TRBV6-5,15,TGTGCCAGCAGCACTGCCGGGGGGGCGCCAAGGGAGCAGTACTTC,CASSTAGGAPREQYF
.,TRBJ2-4,TRBV13,14,TGTGCCAGCAGAGAGAGAGTAGCCAAAAACATTCAGTACTTC,CASRERVAKNIQYF
TRBD2,TRBJ2-7,TRBV6-6,14,TGTGCCAGCAACCTAGCGGGGGACTCCTACGAGCAGTACTTC,CASNLAGDSYEQYF
TRBD2,TRBJ2-7,TRBV19,15,TGTGCCAGTAGCCCTAGCGGGGGACCCGACTACGAGCAGTACTTC,CASSPSGGPDYEQYF
.,TRBJ1-3,TRBV19,15,TGTGCCAGCCTCACCGGGGGTTCCTCTGGAAACACCATATATTTT,CASLTGGSSGNTIYF
TRBD2,TRBJ2-5,TRBV9,15,TGTGCCAGCAGCCCAATAGCGGGGGACCAAGAGACCCAGTACTTC,CASSPIAGDQETQYF
.,TRBJ1-3,TRBV30,13,TGTGCCTGGAGCGGACTAGGGAGGGACACCATATATTTT,CAWSGLGRDTIYF
TRBD2,TRBJ2-6,TRBV18,22,TGTGCCAGCAGCAGAGAACGGACTAGCGGGAGGCCAATCGTCTCTGGGGCCAACGTCCTGACTTTC,CASSRERTSGRPIVSGANVLTF
.,TRBJ2-1,TRBV7-2,14,TGTGCCAGCAGCGTAAAGGGACTCTACAATGAGCAGTTCTTC,CASSVKGLYNEQFF
TRBD1,TRBJ1-5,TRBV6-1,18,TGTGCCAGCAGTGGGCCGGGCGACAGGGGGCCATATAATCAGCCCCAGCATTTT,CASSGPGDRGPYNQPQHF
.,TRBJ2-1,TRBV6-5,15,TGTGCCAGTACTCGCCCGGACAGTAGCTTTGATGAGCAGTTCTTC,CASTRPDSSFDEQFF
TRBD1,TRBJ2-7,TRBV6-1,15,TGTGCCAGCAGACATCGGGACAGAACCCTCTACGAGCAGTACTTC,CASRHRDRTLYEQYF
.,TRBJ2-5,TRBV5-1,12,TGCGCCAGCGCTCGGGATCAAGAGACCCAGTACTTC,CASARDQETQYF
.,TRBJ1-6,TRBV7-6,16,TGTGCCAGCAGCTCGGCGGGACGCCCAGGGCCTTCACCCCTCCACTTT,CASSSAGRPGPSPLHF
.,TRBJ2-7,TRBV2,11,TGTGCCAGCCGACAGGCCTACGAGCAGTACTTC,CASRQAYEQYF
TRBD1,TRBJ2-3,TRBV9,14,TGTGCCAGCAGCCCTGGACAGGGGAAAGATACGCAGTATTTT,CASSPGQGKDTQYF
.,TRBJ2-1,TRBV5-5,16,TGTGCCAGCAGCTTGGAGGGGTGGACATCCTACAATGAGCAGTTCTTC,CASSLEGWTSYNEQFF